This note documents a single T cell receptor beta chain sequence. Germline CDR1 reads SGHTA; CDR2 reads FQGNSA. The CDR3 contains 16 residues. Trimming cost V 5 bases and J 5 bases; bases outside gene matches: 12. The data are from a study of blood T cell repertoires in COVID-19. For the study at large: Sample material is recorded as cDNA or gDNA derived from T cells, B-cell-depleted T cells, or PBMCs.

Using immunoSEQ multiplex PCR, the repertoire was profiled, and TCRdb retains in-frame clones only, with some absent. The sample holds about 200,000 clones, around 86% seen once. The chain joins TRBV7-2 to TRBJ1-5; 7 positions match TRBD1. The origin of this receptor is a woman between 70 and 85 years old with COVID-19, enrolled during active disease. Sequencing used peripheral blood. The CDR3 loop is CASSPTRDSRHQPQHF. CDR3 bases: TGTGCCAGCAGCCCCACCCGGGACAGCCGCCATCAGCCCCAGCATTTT. Combining the CDR3 with reference TRBV7-2 and TRBJ1-5 gives the whole variable domain GAGVSQSPSNKVTEKGKDVELRCDPISGHTALYWYRQSLGQGLEFLIYFQGNSAPDKSGLPSDRFSAERTGGSVSTLTIQRTQQEDSAVYLCASSPTRDSRHQPQHFGDGTRLSIL.